The T cell receptor beta chain described here comes from a study of cytomegalovirus exposure and HLA in healthy donors. Study-wide results and limits: The authors later found TCR association rates varying by HLA locus, with DRB1 most and HLA-C fewest. Follow-up analysis seemed to connect common viral pathogens with several of the most significant clusters identified. Fewer N-insertions (relative to the approximately 700-donor mean) were reportedly seen in an Asian-associated ancestry cluster in a later analysis. Later examination showed HLA-associated TCR beta chains had greater clonal expansion than equally common others.

Concerning this clone itself: Its antigen remains unidentified.

The junction had 7 bases not matched to a gene; V was cut back by 9 bases and J by 7 bases. This CDR3 is built from 13 residues. Germline CDR1 LNHDA, CDR2 SQIVND (reference sequence). The PCR ran on 60 Vbeta and 13 Jbeta primers. Assay used: immunoSEQ multiplex PCR; TCRdb lists only in-frame clones, some missing. The sample consists of 100,000 to 150,000 clones, roughly 70% of them appearing once. Sequenced input: PBMCs. The clonotype was recovered from a man aged 35 to 55 in good health and CMV-seropositive. The chain recombines TRBV19 with TRBJ2-1; 9 positions match TRBD1. In DNA, the CDR3 is TGTGCCAGCGGGACAGGGATCCCAAATGAGCAGTTCTTC. This translates into CASGTGIPNEQFF.